The following is a T cell receptor (beta chain) sequence with its context. Its matching antigen is unknown. Deletions cut 3 bases from V and 2 bases from J, with 18 bases between. The CDR3 sequence is 17 residues long. CDR1 and CDR2 from the germline V gene are LGHNA and YSLEER. This specimen comes from a study of T cell repertoires in cytomegalovirus infection. The wider study: As its CMV epitopes, the study selected recently identified HLA-C-restricted and well-studied HLA-B-restricted targets. Matching HLA type, along with CMV infection, was indicated by public TCR beta signatures. Overall study results and limits: Using cumulative public TCR beta family frequency, the authors identified those who carried CMV together with the relevant HLA. Ex vivo responses were dominated by HLA-C-restricted CMV-specific TCR beta clonotypes.

TCRdb ran MiXCR on the reads and lists one entry per CDR3 protein. This sample has about 830,000 distinct CDR3 sequences, with roughly 33% found just once. This receptor was identified in a human donor in good health (CMV status not recorded). Some clones in this sample may be carry-over from other donors' samples. The chain is built from TRBV4-3 and TRBJ2-3; D is possibly TRBD2 (5 bases). Sequencing was performed on cultured CD8+ T cells from PBMCs, taken from culture after CMV antigen stimulation. CDR3 residues: CASSHLREGPSTDTQYF. CDR3 coding DNA: TGCGCCAGCAGCCATCTTCGGGAAGGGCCCTCCACAGATACGCAGTATTTT.